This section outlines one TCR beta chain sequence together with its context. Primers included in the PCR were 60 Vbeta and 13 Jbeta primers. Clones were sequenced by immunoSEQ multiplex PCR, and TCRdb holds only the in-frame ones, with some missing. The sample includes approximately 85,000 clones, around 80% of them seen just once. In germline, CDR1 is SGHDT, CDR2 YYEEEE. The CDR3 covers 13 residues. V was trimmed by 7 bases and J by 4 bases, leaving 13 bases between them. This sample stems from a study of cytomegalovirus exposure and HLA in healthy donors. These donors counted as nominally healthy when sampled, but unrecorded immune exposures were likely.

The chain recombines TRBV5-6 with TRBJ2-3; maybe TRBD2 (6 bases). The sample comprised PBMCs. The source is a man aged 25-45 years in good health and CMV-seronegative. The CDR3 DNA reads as TGTGCCAGCTGGAGGGGCCGACCAGATACGCAGTATTTT. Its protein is CASWRGRPDTQYF.